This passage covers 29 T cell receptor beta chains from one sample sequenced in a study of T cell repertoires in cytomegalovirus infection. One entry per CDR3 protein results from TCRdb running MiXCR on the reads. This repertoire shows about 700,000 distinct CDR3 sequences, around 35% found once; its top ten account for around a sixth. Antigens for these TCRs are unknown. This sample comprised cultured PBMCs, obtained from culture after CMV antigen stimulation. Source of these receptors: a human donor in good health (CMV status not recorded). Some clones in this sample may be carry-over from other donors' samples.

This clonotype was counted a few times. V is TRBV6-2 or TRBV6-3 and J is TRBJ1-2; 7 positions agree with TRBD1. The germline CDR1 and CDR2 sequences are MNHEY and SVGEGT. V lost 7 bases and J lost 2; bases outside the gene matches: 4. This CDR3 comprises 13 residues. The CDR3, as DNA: TGTGCCAGCACTGGACAGGCCAACTATGGCTACACCTTC. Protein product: CASTGQANYGYTF.

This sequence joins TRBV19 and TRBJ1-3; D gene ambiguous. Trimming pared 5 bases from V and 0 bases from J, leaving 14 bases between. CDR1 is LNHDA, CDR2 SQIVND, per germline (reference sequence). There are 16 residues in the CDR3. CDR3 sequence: CASSAGWGYSGNTIYF. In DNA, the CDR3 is TGTGCCAGTAGTGCCGGATGGGGATACTCTGGAAACACCATATATTTT.

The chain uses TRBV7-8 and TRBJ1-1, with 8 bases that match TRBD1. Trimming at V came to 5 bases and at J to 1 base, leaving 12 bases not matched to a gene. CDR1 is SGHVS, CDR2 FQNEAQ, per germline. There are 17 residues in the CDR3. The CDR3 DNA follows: TGTGCCAGCAGCGTTCGGTGGTCAGGGGGCCAGAACACTGAAGCTTTCTTT. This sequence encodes CASSVRWSGGQNTEAFF. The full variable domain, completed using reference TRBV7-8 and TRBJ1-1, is GAGVSQSPRYKVAKRGQDVALRCDPISGHVSLFWYQQALGQGPEFLTYFQNEAQLDKSGLPSDRFFAERPEGSVSTLKIQRTQQEDSAVYLCASSVRWSGGQNTEAFFGQGTRLTVV.

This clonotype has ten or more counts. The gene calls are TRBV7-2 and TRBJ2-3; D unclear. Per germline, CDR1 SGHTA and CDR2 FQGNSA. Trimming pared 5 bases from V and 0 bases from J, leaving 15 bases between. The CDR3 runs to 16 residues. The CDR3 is CASSRGPIASTDTQYF. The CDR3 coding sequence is TGTGCCAGCAGCCGCGGTCCAATCGCTAGCACAGATACGCAGTATTTT.

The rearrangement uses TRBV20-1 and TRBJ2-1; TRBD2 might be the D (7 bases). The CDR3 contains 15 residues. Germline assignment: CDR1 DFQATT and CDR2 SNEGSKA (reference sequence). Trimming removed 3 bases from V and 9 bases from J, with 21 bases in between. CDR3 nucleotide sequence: TGCAGTGCTAGCAACCTGCTGGAGGGAGGGGGTGAGCAGTTCTTC. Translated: CSASNLLEGGGEQFF.

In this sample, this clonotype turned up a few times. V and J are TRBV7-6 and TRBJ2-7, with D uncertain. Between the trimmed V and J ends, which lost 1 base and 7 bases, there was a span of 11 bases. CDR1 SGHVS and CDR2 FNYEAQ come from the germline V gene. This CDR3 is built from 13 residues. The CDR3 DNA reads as TGTGCCAGCAGCTTAGGGGCCGGGCAGGAGCAGTACTTC. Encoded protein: CASSLGAGQEQYF.

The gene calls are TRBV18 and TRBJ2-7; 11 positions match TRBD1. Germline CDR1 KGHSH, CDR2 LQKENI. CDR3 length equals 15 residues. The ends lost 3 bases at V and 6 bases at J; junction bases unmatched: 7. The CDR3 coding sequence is TGTGCCAGCTCACCGGGACAGGGGGACCCCACCGAGCAGTACTTC. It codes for CASSPGQGDPTEQYF.

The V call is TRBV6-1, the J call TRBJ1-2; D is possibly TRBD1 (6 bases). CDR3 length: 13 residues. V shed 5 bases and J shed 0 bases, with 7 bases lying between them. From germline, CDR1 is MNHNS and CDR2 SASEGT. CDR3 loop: CASSNRANYGYTF. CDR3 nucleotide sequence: TGTGCCAGCAGTAACAGGGCTAACTATGGCTACACCTTC.

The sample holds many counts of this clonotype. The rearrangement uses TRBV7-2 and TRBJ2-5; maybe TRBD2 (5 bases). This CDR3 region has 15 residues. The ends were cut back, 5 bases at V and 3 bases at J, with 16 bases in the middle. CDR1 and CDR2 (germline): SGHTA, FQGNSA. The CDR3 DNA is TGTGCCAGCAGCGGCGGGTCTGCGGTGAAAGAGACCCAGTACTTC. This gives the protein CASSGGSAVKETQYF.

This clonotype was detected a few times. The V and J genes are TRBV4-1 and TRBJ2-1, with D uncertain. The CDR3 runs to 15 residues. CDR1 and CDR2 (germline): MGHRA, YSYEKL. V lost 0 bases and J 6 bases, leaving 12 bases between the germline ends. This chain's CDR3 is CASSQEEKLLNEQFF. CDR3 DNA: TGCGCCAGCAGCCAAGAAGAGAAATTACTCAATGAGCAGTTCTTC.

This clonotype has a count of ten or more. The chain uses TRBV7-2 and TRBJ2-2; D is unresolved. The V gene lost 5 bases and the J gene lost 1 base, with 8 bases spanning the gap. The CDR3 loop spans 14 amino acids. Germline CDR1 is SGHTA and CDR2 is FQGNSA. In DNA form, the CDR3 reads TGTGCCAGCAGCCATGCAATGAACACCGGGGAGCTGTTTTTT. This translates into CASSHAMNTGELFF.

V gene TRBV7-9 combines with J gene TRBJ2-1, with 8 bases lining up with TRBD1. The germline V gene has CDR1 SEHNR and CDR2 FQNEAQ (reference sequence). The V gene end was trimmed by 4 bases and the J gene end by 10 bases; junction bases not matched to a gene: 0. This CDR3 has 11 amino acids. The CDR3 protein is CASSWDREQFF. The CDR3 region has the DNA TGTGCCAGCAGCTGGGACAGGGAGCAGTTCTTC. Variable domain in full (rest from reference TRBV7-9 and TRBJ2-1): DTGVSQNPRHKITKRGQNVTFRCDPISEHNRLYWYRQTLGQGPEFLTYFQNEAQLEKSRLLSDRFSAERPKGSFSTLEIQRTEQGDSAMYLCASSWDREQFFGPGTRLTVL.

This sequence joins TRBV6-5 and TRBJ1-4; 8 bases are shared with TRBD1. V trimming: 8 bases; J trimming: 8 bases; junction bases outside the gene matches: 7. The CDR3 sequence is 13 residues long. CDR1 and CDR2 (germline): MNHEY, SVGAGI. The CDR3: CASGQGEGEKLFF. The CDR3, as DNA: TGTGCCAGCGGACAGGGTGAGGGGGAAAAACTGTTTTTT.

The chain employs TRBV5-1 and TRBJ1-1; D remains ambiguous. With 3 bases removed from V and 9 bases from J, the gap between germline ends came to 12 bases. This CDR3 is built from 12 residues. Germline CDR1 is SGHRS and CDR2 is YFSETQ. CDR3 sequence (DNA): TGCGCCAGCAGCTCGGGAGGATTAAAAGCTTTCTTT. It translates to CASSSGGLKAFF.

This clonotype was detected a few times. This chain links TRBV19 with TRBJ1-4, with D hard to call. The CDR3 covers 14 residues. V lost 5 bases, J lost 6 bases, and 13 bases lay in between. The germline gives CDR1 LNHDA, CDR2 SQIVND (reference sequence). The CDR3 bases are TGTGCCAGTAGTCTATCCGGGCCTGATGAAAAACTGTTTTTT. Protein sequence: CASSLSGPDEKLFF.

The CDR3 bases are TGTGCCTCCTGGGGTTTCACTGAAGCTTTCTTT. Translation gives CASWGFTEAFF. The V gene is TRBV10-3, the J gene TRBJ1-1; D is ambiguous. CDR1 and CDR2 (germline): ENHRY, SYGVKD. Trimming removed 11 bases at V and 4 bases at J, with 11 bases between. CDR3 length: 11 residues.

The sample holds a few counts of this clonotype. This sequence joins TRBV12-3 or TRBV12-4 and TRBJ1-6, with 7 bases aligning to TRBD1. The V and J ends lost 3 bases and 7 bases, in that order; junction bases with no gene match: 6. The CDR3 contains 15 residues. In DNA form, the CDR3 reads TGTGCCAGCAGTTTCCCCGGCAGGGGGAATTCACCCCTCCACTTT. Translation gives CASSFPGRGNSPLHF.

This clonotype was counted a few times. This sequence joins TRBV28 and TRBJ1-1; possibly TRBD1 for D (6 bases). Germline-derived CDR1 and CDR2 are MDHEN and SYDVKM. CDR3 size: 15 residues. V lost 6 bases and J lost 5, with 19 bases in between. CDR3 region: CASSPTPGQLTEAFF. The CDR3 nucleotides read TGTGCCAGCAGCCCAACCCCCGGACAGTTGACTGAAGCTTTCTTT.

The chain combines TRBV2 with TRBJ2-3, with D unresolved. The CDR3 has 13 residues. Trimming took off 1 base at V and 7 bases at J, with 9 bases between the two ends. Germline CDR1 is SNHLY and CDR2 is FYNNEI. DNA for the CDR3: TGTGCCAGCAGTGAAGGGGTAGCTTATACGCAGTATTTT. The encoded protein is CASSEGVAYTQYF.

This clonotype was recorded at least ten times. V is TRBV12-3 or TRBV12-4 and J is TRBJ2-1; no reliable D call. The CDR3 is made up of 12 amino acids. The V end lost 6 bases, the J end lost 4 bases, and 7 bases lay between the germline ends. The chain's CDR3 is CASSFGYNEQFF. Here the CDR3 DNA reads TGTGCCAGCAGCTTTGGGTACAATGAGCAGTTCTTC.

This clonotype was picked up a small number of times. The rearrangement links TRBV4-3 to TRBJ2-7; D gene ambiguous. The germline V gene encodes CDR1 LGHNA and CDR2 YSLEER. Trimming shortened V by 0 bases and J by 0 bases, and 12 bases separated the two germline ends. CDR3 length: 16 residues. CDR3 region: CASSQDRSSSSYEQYF. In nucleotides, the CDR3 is TGCGCCAGCAGCCAAGATAGGTCTTCGAGCTCCTACGAGCAGTACTTC.

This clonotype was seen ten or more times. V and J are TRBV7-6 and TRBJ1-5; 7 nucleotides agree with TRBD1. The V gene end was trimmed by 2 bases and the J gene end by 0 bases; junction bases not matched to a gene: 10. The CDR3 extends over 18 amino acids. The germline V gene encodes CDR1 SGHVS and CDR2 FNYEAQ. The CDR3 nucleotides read TGTGCCAGCAGCTTATTAGGGGGCCGCAGGGATAGCAATCAGCCCCAGCATTTT. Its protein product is CASSLLGGRRDSNQPQHF. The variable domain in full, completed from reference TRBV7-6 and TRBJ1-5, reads GAGVSQSPRYKVTKRGQDVALRCDPISGHVSLYWYRQALGQGPEFLTYFNYEAQQDKSGLPNDRFSAERPEGSISTLTIQRTEQRDSAMYRCASSLLGGRRDSNQPQHFGDGTRLSIL.

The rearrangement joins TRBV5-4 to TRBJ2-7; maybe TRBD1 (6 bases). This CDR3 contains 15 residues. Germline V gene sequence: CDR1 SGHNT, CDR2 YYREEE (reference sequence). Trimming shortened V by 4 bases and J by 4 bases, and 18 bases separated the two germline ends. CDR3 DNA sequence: TGTGCCAGCAGCACCCGAAGGGGGAACGGTTACGAGCAGTACTTC. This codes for CASSTRRGNGYEQYF.

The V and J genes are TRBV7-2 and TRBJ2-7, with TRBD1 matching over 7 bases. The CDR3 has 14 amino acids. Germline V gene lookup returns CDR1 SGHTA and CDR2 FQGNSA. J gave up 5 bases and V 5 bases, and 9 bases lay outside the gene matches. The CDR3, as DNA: TGTGCCAGCAGCCCGACAGGGAGCCACCACGAGCAGTACTTC. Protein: CASSPTGSHHEQYF.

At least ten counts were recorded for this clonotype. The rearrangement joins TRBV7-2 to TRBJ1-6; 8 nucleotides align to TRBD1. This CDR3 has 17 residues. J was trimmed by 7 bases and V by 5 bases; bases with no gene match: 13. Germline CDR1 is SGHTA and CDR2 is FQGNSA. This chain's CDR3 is CASSSPRQGAQNSPLHF. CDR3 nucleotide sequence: TGTGCCAGCAGCAGCCCGCGCCAGGGGGCACAGAATTCACCCCTCCACTTT. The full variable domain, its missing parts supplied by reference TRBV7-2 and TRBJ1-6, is GAGVSQSPSNKVTEKGKDVELRCDPISGHTALYWYRQSLGQGLEFLIYFQGNSAPDKSGLPSDRFSAERTGGSVSTLTIQRTQQEDSAVYLCASSSPRQGAQNSPLHFGNGTRLTVT.

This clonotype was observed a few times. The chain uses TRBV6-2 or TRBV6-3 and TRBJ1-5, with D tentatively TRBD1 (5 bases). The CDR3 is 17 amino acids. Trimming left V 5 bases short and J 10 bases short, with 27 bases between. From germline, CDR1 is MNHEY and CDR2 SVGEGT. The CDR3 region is CASSQLRLGTYQGPQHF. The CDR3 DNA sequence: TGTGCCAGCAGTCAACTGAGGTTGGGGACTTACCAAGGTCCCCAGCATTTT.

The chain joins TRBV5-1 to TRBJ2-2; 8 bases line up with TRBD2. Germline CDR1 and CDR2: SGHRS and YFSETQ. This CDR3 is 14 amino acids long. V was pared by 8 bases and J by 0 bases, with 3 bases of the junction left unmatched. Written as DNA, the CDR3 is TGCGCCAGACCGGGGGGGCCGAACACCGGGGAGCTGTTTTTT. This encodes CARPGGPNTGELFF.

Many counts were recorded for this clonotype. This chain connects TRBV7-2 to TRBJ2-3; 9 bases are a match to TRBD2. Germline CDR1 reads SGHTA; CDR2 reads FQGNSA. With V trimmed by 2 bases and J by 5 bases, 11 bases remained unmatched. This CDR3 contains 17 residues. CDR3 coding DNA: TGTGCCAGCAGCTTATTGGGCGGGCGGGGGGGCCTAGATACGCAGTATTTT. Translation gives CASSLLGGRGGLDTQYF.

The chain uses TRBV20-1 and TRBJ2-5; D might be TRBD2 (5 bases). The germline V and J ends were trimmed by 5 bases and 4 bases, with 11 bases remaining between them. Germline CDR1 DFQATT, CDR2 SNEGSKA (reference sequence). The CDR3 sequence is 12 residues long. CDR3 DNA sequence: TGCAGTGCTGCCGGGGTCCCAGAGACCCAGTACTTC. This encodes CSAAGVPETQYF.